These 5 T cell receptor beta chains came from one sample sequenced in a study of blood T cell repertoires in COVID-19. Data came from immunoSEQ multiplex PCR; TCRdb stores just in-frame clones and leaves some out. The sample has fewer than 250,000 clones, 86% seen once; the top ten hold around 2.2%. The source material was peripheral blood. The receptors here all came from a woman aged 45-60 years with acute or convalescent COVID-19.

This clone has a handful of counts. This chain uses TRBV2 with TRBJ2-7, with TRBD1 as a possible D gene (6 bases). This CDR3 region has 14 residues. V lost 6 bases to trimming and J lost 3 bases, with 15 bases between them. CDR1 and CDR2 (germline): SNHLY, FYNNEI. The CDR3 nucleotides read TGTGCCAGCAGATTTGACAGGTTTGTCTACGAGCAGTACTTC. As protein: CASRFDRFVYEQYF.

The chain is built from TRBV12-3 or TRBV12-4 and TRBJ1-5; tentatively, D is TRBD1 (5 bases). The CDR3 contains 12 residues. The V end lost 5 bases, the J end lost 6 bases, and 8 bases lay between the germline ends. The CDR3 protein is CASSQGIQPQHF. DNA of the CDR3: TGTGCCAGCAGTCAGGGAATTCAGCCCCAGCATTTT.

This rearrangement joins TRBV6-2 or TRBV6-3 to TRBJ2-4; 12 bases fit TRBD2. Trimming took 1 base from V and 0 from J; bases not matched to a gene: 4. Germline assignment: CDR1 MNHEY and CDR2 SVGEGT. The CDR3 runs to 18 residues. The CDR3: CASSYLTSGSTAKNIQYF. The CDR3 DNA reads as TGTGCCAGCAGTTACTTGACTAGCGGGAGTACAGCCAAAAACATTCAGTACTTC.

V gene TRBV6-6 combines with J gene TRBJ2-1; maybe TRBD2 (5 bases). Germline CDR1 MNHNY, CDR2 SVGAGI (reference sequence). Deletions cut 2 bases from V and 3 bases from J, with 14 bases between. This CDR3 has 16 amino acids. The CDR3 region has the DNA TGTGCCAGCAGTTACGCGGCGTCGGGGAACTACAATGAGCAGTTCTTC. Translating gives CASSYAASGNYNEQFF.

This chain uses TRBV19 with TRBJ2-5; 10 bases fit TRBD2. J was trimmed by 3 bases and V by 7 bases; bases with no gene match: 8. Germline V CDR1 and CDR2: LNHDA, SQIVND (reference sequence). The CDR3 extends over 15 amino acids. In nucleotides, the CDR3 is TGTGCCAGTAAGGATCTAGCGGGAGTAGAAGAGACCCAGTACTTC. Translation gives CASKDLAGVEETQYF.